The sequence of this T cell receptor beta chain was determined in a study of T cell responses to AZD1222 COVID-19 vaccine. Here immunoSEQ multiplex PCR was the method, and the copy in TCRdb shows in-frame clones only, minus some. The sample has about 120,000 clones; approximately 86% are singletons. CDR3 length: 14 amino acids. CDR1 MDHEN and CDR2 SYDVKM come from the germline V gene. After removal of 6 bases from V and 8 bases from J, the junction contained 9 bases not matched to a gene. This chain links TRBV28 with TRBJ1-4, with 7 bases fitting TRBD1. The clonotype was recovered from an adult in good health. The sample consisted of peripheral blood, taken on day 0 of AZD1222 vaccination. CDR3 sequence: CASRPTGVREKLFF. The CDR3 region has the DNA TGTGCCAGCAGACCCACAGGGGTGCGGGAAAAACTGTTTTTT. The entire variable domain, with the rest obtained from reference TRBV28 and TRBJ1-4, is as follows: DVKVTQSSRYLVKRTGEKVFLECVQDMDHENMFWYRQDPGLGLRLIYFSYDVKMKEKGDIPEGYSVSREKKERFSLILESASTNQTSMYLCASRPTGVREKLFFGSGTQLSVL.